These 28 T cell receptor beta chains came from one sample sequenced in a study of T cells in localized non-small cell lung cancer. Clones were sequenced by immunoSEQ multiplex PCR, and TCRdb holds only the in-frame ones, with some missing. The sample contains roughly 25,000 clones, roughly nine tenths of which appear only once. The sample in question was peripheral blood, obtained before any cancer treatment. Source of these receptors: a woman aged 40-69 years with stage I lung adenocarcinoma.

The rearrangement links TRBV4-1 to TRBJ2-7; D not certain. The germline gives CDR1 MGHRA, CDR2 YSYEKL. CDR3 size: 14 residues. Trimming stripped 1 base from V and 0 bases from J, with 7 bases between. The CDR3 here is CASSQAANSYEQYF. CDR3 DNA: TGCGCCAGCAGCCAAGCGGCCAACTCCTACGAGCAGTACTTC.

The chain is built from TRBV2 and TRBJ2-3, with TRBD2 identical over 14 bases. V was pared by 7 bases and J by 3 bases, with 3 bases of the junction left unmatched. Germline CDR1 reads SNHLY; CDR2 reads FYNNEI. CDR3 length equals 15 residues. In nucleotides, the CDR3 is TGTGCCAGCATGGGACTAGCGGGAGCGACAGATACGCAGTATTTT. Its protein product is CASMGLAGATDTQYF.

CDR3 DNA: TGTGCCAGCAGCTTAGGGGGGGCCAGCTCCTACGAGCAGTACTTC. It yields the protein CASSLGGASSYEQYF. The chain links TRBV11-2 to TRBJ2-7, with D perhaps being TRBD1 or TRBD2 (6 bases each). Between the trimmed V and J ends, which lost 1 base and 0 bases, there was a span of 10 bases. Germline CDR1 reads SGHAT; CDR2 reads FQNNGV. The CDR3 has 15 amino acids.

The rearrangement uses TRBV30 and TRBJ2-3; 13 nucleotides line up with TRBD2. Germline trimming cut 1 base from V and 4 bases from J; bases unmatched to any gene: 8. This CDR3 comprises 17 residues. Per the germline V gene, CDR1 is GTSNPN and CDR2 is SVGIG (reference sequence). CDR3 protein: CAWSGTRTSGSPDTQYF. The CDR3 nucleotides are TGTGCCTGGAGTGGTACCAGGACTAGCGGGAGCCCAGATACGCAGTATTTT.

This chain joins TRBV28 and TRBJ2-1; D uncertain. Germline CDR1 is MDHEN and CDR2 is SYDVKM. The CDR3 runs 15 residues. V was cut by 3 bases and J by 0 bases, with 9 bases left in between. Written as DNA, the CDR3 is TGTGCCAGCAGTTTTCTGGGAAGCTCCTACAATGAGCAGTTCTTC. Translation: CASSFLGSSYNEQFF.

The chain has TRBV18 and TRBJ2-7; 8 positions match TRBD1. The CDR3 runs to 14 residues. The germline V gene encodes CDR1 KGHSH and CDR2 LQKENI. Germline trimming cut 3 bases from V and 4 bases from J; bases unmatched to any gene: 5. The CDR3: CASSPMTGEYEQYF. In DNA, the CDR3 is TGTGCCAGCTCACCCATGACAGGGGAGTACGAGCAGTACTTC.

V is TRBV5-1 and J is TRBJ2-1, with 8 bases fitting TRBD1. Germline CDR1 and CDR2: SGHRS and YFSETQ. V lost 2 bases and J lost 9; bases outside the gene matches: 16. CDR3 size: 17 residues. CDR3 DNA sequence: TGCGCCAGCAGCTTCGGACAGGGTAATTACAATAACGGTGAGCAGTTCTTC. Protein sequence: CASSFGQGNYNNGEQFF.

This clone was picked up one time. The CDR3 DNA reads as TGTGCCAGCAGCGCTAACCCGCCGGGACTAGGTGCCCACAATGAGCAGTTCTTC. Protein: CASSANPPGLGAHNEQFF. The chain joins TRBV7-3 to TRBJ2-1; 8 nucleotides align to TRBD2. CDR1 and CDR2 from the germline V gene are SGHTA and FQGTGA. The J segment lost 5 bases and the V segment lost 5 bases, leaving 17 bases of the junction unmatched. The CDR3 runs 18 residues.

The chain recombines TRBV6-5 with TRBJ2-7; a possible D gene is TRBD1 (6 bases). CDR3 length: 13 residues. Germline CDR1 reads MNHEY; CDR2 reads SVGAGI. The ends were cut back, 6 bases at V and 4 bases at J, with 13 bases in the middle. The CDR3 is CASSYTGKYEQYF. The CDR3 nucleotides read TGTGCCAGCAGCTATACAGGGAAATACGAGCAGTACTTC.

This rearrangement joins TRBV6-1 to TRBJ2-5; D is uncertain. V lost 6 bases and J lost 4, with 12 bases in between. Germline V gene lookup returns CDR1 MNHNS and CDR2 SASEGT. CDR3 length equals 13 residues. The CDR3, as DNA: TGTGCCAGCAGCTATGTCTTTTTAGAGACCCAGTACTTC. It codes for CASSYVFLETQYF.

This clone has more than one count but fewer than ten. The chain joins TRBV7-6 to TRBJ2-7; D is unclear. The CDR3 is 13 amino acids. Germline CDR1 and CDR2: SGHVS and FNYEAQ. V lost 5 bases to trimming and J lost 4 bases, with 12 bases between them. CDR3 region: CASSAGPNYEQYF. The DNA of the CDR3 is TGTGCCAGCAGCGCCGGGCCTAATTACGAGCAGTACTTC.

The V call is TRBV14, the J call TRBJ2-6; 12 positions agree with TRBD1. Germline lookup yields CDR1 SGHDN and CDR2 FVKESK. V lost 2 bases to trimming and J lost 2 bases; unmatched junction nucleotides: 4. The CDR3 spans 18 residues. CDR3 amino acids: CASSQPGQGAAGANVLTF. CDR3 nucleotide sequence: TGTGCCAGCAGCCAACCGGGACAGGGGGCAGCTGGGGCCAACGTCCTGACTTTC.

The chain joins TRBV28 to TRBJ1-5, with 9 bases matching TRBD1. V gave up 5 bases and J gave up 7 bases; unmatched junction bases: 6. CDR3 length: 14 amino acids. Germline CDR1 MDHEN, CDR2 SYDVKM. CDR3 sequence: CASSHRGLEQPQHF. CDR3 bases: TGTGCCAGCAGTCACAGGGGGCTTGAGCAGCCCCAGCATTTT.

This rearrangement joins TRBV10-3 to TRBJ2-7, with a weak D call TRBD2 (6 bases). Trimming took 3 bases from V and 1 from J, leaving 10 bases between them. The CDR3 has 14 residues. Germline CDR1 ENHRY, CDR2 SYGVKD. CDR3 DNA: TGTGCCATCAGTGACGGAGGGGAGTCCTACGAGCAGTACTTC. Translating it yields CAISDGGESYEQYF.

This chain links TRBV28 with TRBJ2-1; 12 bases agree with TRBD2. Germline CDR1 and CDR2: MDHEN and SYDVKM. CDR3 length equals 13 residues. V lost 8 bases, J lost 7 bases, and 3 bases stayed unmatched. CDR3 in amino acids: CASGTSGLNEQFF. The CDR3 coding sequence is TGTGCCAGCGGGACTAGCGGGTTGAATGAGCAGTTCTTC.

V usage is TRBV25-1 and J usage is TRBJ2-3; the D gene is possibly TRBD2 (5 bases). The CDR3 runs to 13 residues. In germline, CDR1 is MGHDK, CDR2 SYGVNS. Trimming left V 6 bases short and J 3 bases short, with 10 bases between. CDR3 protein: CASSEGATDTQYF. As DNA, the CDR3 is TGTGCCAGCAGCGAGGGAGCGACAGATACGCAGTATTTT.

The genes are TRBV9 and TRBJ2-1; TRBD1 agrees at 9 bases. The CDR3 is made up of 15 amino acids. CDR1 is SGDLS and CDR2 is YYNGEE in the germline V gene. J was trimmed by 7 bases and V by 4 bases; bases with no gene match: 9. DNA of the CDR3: TGTGCCAGCAGCCCTTTCCGGGACAGGGTGAATGAGCAGTTCTTC. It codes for CASSPFRDRVNEQFF.

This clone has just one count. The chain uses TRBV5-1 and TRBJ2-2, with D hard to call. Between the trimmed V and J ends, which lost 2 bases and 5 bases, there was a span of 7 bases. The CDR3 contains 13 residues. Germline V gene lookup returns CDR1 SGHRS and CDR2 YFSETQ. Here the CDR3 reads CASSFGETGELFF. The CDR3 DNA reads TGCGCCAGCAGCTTTGGGGAAACCGGGGAGCTGTTTTTT.

The CDR3 protein is CASSIPGLAGVAQFF. The CDR3 coding sequence is TGTGCCAGTAGTATCCCGGGACTAGCGGGAGTGGCGCAGTTCTTC. The chain carries TRBV19 and TRBJ2-1; the match to TRBD2 covers 14 bases. The CDR3 spans 15 residues. CDR1 and CDR2 (germline): LNHDA, SQIVND (reference sequence). J was trimmed by 12 bases and V by 3 bases; bases with no gene match: 7.

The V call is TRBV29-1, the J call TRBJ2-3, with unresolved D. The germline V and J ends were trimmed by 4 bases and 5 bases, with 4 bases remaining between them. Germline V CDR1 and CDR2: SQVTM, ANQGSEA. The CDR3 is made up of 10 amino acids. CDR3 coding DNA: TGCAGCGTTGGGGAAGATACGCAGTATTTT. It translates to CSVGEDTQYF.

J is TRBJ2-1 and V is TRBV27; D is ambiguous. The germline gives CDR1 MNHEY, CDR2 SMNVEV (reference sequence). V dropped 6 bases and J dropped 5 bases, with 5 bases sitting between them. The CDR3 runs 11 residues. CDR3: CASRSDNEQFF. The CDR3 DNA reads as TGTGCCAGCAGGAGCGACAATGAGCAGTTCTTC.

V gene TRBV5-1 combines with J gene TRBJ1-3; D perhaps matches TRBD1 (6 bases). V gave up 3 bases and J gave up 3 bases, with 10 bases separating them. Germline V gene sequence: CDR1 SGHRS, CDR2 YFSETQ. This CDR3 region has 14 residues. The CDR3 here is CASSSRGGGNTIYF. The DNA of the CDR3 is TGCGCCAGCAGCTCACGAGGGGGTGGAAACACCATATATTTT.

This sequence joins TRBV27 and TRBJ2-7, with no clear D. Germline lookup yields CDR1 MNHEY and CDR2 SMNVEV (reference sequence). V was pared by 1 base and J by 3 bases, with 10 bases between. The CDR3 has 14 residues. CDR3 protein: CASSLLPPSYEQYF. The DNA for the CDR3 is TGTGCCAGCAGTTTATTGCCCCCCAGCTACGAGCAGTACTTC.

The CDR3 reads CASTTQGGREQYF. The CDR3 DNA sequence: TGTGCCAGCACCACCCAAGGGGGCAGGGAGCAGTACTTC. The V gene is TRBV28, the J gene TRBJ2-7; 7 bases are shared with TRBD1. The CDR3 covers 13 residues. CDR1 MDHEN and CDR2 SYDVKM come from the germline V gene. The trim removed 7 bases at V and 7 bases at J, leaving 10 bases unmatched.

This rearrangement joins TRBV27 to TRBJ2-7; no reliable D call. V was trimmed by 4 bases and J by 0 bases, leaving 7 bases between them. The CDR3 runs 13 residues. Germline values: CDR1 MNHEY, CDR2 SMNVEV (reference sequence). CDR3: CASSSLSSYEQYF. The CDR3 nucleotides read TGTGCCAGCAGTTCCCTGAGCTCCTACGAGCAGTACTTC.

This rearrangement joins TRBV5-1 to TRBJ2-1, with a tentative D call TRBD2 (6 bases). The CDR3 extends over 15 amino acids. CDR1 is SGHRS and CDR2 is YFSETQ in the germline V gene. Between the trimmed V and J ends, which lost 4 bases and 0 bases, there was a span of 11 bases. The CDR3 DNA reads TGCGCCAGCAGCACCGCCGGGAGCTCCTACAATGAGCAGTTCTTC. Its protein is CASSTAGSSYNEQFF.

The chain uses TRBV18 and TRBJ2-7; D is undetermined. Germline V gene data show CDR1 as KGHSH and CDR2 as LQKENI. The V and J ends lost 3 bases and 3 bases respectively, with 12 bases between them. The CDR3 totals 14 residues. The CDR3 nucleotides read TGTGCCAGCTCACCTCCACAGACTCGCTACGAGCAGTACTTC. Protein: CASSPPQTRYEQYF.

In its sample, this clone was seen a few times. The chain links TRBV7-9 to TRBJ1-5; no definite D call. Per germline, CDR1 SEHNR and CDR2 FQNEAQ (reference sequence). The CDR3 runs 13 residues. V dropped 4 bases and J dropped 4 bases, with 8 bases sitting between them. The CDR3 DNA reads TGTGCCAGCAGCTCTGGGGTGAATCAGCCCCAGCATTTT. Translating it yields CASSSGVNQPQHF.